What follows are 25 T cell receptor beta chains derived from one specimen sequenced in a study of T cells in Graves' hyperthyroidism and ophthalmopathy. RNA transcripts gave rise to amplified TCR beta CDR3 regions. The TCR CDR3 first-round RT-PCR relied on the HTBI primer set. Each CDR3 protein gets one entry after TCRdb re-called the multiplex PCR reads with MiXCR. The sample lists 750,000 to 900,000 distinct CDR3 sequences, 38% occurring once. Material: blood. The origin of the receptors is a man younger than 35 with Graves' hyperthyroidism.

Concerning this clonotype: A much bigger clone sits one base away, suggesting this may be a read error. The gene calls are TRBV20-1 and TRBJ1-1; 8 bases map to TRBD1. Trimming cost V 6 bases and J 7 bases; bases outside gene matches: 10. The CDR3 spans 13 residues. Germline-derived CDR1 and CDR2 are DFQATT and SNEGSKA (reference sequence). The chain's CDR3 is CSAPEAGGIEAFF. CDR3 nucleotides: TGCAGTGCCCCTGAAGCAGGGGGCATTGAAGCTTTCTTT.

This clonotype was observed at least ten times. The V call is TRBV20-1, the J call TRBJ1-5; no clear D gene. The germline V gene has CDR1 DFQATT and CDR2 SNEGSKA (reference sequence). V lost 1 base to trimming and J lost 6 bases, with 13 bases between them. This CDR3 has 14 residues. The CDR3 loop is CSARGGKESQPQHF. For the CDR3, the DNA is TGCAGTGCTAGAGGAGGAAAGGAGTCTCAGCCCCAGCATTTT.

This clonotype was recorded only once. V gene TRBV12-3 or TRBV12-4 combines with J gene TRBJ2-5; the D is unclear. V lost 4 bases and J 0 bases, leaving 9 bases between the germline ends. The CDR3 length is 14 residues. As DNA, the CDR3 is TGTGCCAGCAGTTACAGAGCGTACCAAGAGACCCAGTACTTC. Encoded protein: CASSYRAYQETQYF.

This clonotype was recorded only once. The V and J genes are TRBV20-1 and TRBJ2-7, with D possibly TRBD2 on 5 matching bases. V was cut by 0 bases and J by 1 base, with 10 bases left in between. Per the germline V gene, CDR1 is DFQATT and CDR2 is SNEGSKA (reference sequence). This CDR3 contains 14 residues. Here the CDR3 DNA reads TGCAGTGCTAGAGAAGGGAGAGTATCCTACGAGCAGTACTTC. This sequence encodes CSAREGRVSYEQYF.

This clonotype was counted many times. This chain links TRBV7-6 with TRBJ2-7, with D tentatively TRBD2 (5 bases). This CDR3 has 14 amino acids. Trimming shortened V by 0 bases and J by 5 bases, and 11 bases separated the two germline ends. The germline V gene encodes CDR1 SGHVS and CDR2 FNYEAQ. Here the CDR3 DNA reads TGTGCCAGCAGCTTAGCGGGGAATAGCGACGAGCAGTACTTC. Protein sequence: CASSLAGNSDEQYF.

A few counts support this clonotype. This chain connects TRBV12-3 or TRBV12-4 to TRBJ1-6; no definite D call. CDR3 length equals 14 residues. Trimming left V 2 bases short and J 7 bases short, with 9 bases between. The CDR3 protein is CASSLTAQNSPLHF. The CDR3 coding sequence is TGTGCCAGCAGTTTAACTGCACAGAATTCACCCCTCCACTTT.

Concerning this clonotype itself: A read error may be the cause here, since a much bigger clone is one base away. The chain links TRBV2 to TRBJ1-6; D may be TRBD1 (6 bases). The CDR3 covers 16 residues. The V gene's germline CDR1 is SNHLY and CDR2 FYNNEI. CDR3 sequence (DNA): TGTGCCAGCACGGGGGCGCGAGGTTCCTATAATCCACCCCTCCACTTT. This gives the protein CASTGARGSYNPPLHF.

This clonotype was recorded a few times. This chain uses TRBV10-3 with TRBJ2-7, with 7 bases identical to TRBD2. This CDR3 comprises 17 residues. CDR1 and CDR2 (germline): ENHRY, SYGVKD. J gave up 0 bases and V 10 bases, and 18 bases lay outside the gene matches. The CDR3 coding sequence is TGTGCCAGCACGCCTCGCTCCGGGACTACAGTCTCCTACGAGCAGTACTTC. Translating it yields CASTPRSGTTVSYEQYF.

This clonotype was observed a handful of times. Here the CDR3 reads CASSAGQGKETQYF. CDR3 nucleotides: TGCGCCAGCAGCGCAGGACAGGGGAAAGAGACCCAGTACTTC. The chain recombines TRBV5-1 with TRBJ2-5; 9 nucleotides align to TRBD1. The CDR3 has 14 residues. With V trimmed by 4 bases and J by 3 bases, 4 bases remained unmatched. CDR1 is SGHRS and CDR2 is YFSETQ in the germline V gene.

The V gene is TRBV6-5, the J gene TRBJ1-4, with 7 bases fitting TRBD1. Trimming cost V 7 bases and J 7 bases; bases outside gene matches: 9. This CDR3 is 14 amino acids long. CDR1 MNHEY and CDR2 SVGAGI come from the germline V gene. The CDR3 protein is CASTPGGIGEKLFF. In DNA, the CDR3 is TGTGCCAGCACCCCAGGGGGGATCGGTGAAAAACTGTTTTTT.

The CDR3 is CASSSAGTAMNTEAFF. CDR3 DNA: TGTGCCAGCAGCTCCGCCGGGACAGCCATGAACACTGAAGCTTTCTTT. The gene calls are TRBV11-2 and TRBJ1-1, with 7 bases fitting TRBD1. This CDR3 contains 16 residues. Germline V lookup: CDR1 SGHAT, CDR2 FQNNGV. The V segment lost 4 bases and the J segment 0 bases; nucleotides outside the gene matches: 8.

This clonotype appeared once. The chain recombines TRBV20-1 with TRBJ2-5; 10 positions match TRBD2. Germline V gene data show CDR1 as DFQATT and CDR2 as SNEGSKA (reference sequence). This CDR3 has 16 residues. Trimming removed 0 bases from V and 1 base from J; junction bases left unmatched: 5. DNA of the CDR3: TGCAGTGCTAGAGATCTGAGCGGGGGGGGCCAAGAGACCCAGTACTTC. Protein: CSARDLSGGGQETQYF.

This clonotype was seen many times. The V and J genes are TRBV10-2 and TRBJ1-6, with TRBD1 identical over 7 bases. The CDR3 covers 15 residues. The V and J ends lost 6 bases and 10 bases, in that order; junction bases with no gene match: 12. Germline lookup yields CDR1 WSHSY and CDR2 SAAADI. The CDR3 loop reads CASRGRQGAKSPLHF. As DNA, the CDR3 is TGCGCCAGCAGGGGGAGACAGGGAGCTAAGTCACCCCTCCACTTT.

The CDR3 loop is CASSYSDLSQGDTGELFF. CDR3 nucleotides: TGTGCCAGCAGTTACTCCGACCTGAGTCAGGGCGACACCGGGGAGCTGTTTTTT. This sequence joins TRBV6-5 and TRBJ2-2, with D possibly matching TRBD1 (5 bases). Trimming left V 0 bases short and J 3 bases short, with 17 bases between. This CDR3 has 18 amino acids. Germline V gene sequence: CDR1 MNHEY, CDR2 SVGAGI.

The chain employs TRBV19 and TRBJ1-1; TRBD1 is a possible D gene (5 bases). V was pared by 6 bases and J by 5 bases, with 13 bases between. This CDR3 spans 13 amino acids. Germline V lookup: CDR1 LNHDA, CDR2 SQIVND (reference sequence). CDR3 sequence: CASSWGVKTEAFF. As DNA, the CDR3 is TGTGCCAGTAGCTGGGGGGTAAAAACTGAAGCTTTCTTT. The full variable domain, completed using reference TRBV19 and TRBJ1-1, is DGGITQSPKYLFRKEGQNVTLSCEQNLNHDAMYWYRQDPGQGLRLIYYSQIVNDFQKGDIAEGYSVSREKKESFPLTVTSAQKNPTAFYLCASSWGVKTEAFFGQGTRLTVV.

The chain is built from TRBV7-9 and TRBJ2-5; TRBD1 matches at 9 bases. Trimming at V came to 5 bases and at J to 1 base, leaving 5 bases not matched to a gene. CDR1 is SEHNR, CDR2 FQNEAQ, per germline (reference sequence). The CDR3 extends over 15 amino acids. CDR3 residues: CASSHIQGAQETQYF. Here the CDR3 DNA reads TGTGCCAGCAGCCACATACAGGGGGCCCAAGAGACCCAGTACTTC.

In its sample, this clonotype was seen many times. As DNA, the CDR3 is TGTGCCAGCAGCCTTGGGGACAGGGCCCATGGCTACACCTTC. It encodes CASSLGDRAHGYTF. This chain connects TRBV9 to TRBJ1-2; 9 bases are shared with TRBD1. The V and J ends lost 4 bases and 6 bases, in that order; junction bases with no gene match: 7. CDR3 length equals 14 residues. Germline loops: CDR1 SGDLS, CDR2 YYNGEE.

The V call is TRBV7-6, the J call TRBJ2-6; 7 bases align to TRBD1. Germline V CDR1 and CDR2: SGHVS, FNYEAQ. This CDR3 region has 13 residues. Losses at the gene ends were 10 bases for V and 2 bases for J; bases not matched to a gene: 2. The CDR3 region has the DNA TGTGCCACCGGGACAGCTGGGGCCAACGTCCTGACTTTC. This sequence encodes CATGTAGANVLTF.

With respect to this clonotype: One end of the junction is discordant with germline, which a read error may explain. The V and J genes are TRBV9 and TRBJ1-2; D may be TRBD1 (5 bases). The CDR3 consists of 10 residues. Looked up from germline, CDR1 is SGDLS and CDR2 is YYNGEE. The CDR3 spells CASSVGGGDF. CDR3 coding DNA: TGTGCCAGCAGCGTAGGGGGCGGTGACTTC.

Concerning this clonotype: A read error may be the cause here, since a much bigger clone is one base away. The chain uses TRBV10-1 and TRBJ1-6, with 7 bases that match TRBD1. The CDR3 totals 15 residues. The germline gives CDR1 WNHNN, CDR2 SYGVQD (reference sequence). In DNA, the CDR3 is TGTGCCAGCGGCTTTACGACAGGGAAAGGTTCACCCCTCCACTTT. This translates into CASGFTTGKGSPLHF.

This clonotype was picked up many times. The V call is TRBV29-1, the J call TRBJ1-4, with a tentative D call TRBD1 (6 bases). Germline loops: CDR1 SQVTM, CDR2 ANQGSEA. CDR3 length equals 15 residues. Trimming removed 7 bases at V and 6 bases at J, with 21 bases between. The CDR3 DNA reads TGCAGCGCCGCAGTGACAGGACCGGGAGATGAAAAACTGTTTTTT. Amino acid sequence: CSAAVTGPGDEKLFF.

CDR3 amino acids: CASSVNDWGSTGNTIYF. As DNA, the CDR3 is TGTGCCAGCAGCGTAAACGACTGGGGATCCACTGGAAACACCATATATTTT. This rearrangement joins TRBV9 to TRBJ1-3, with D hard to call. V was trimmed by 1 base and J by 2 bases, leaving 16 bases between them. Germline CDR1 is SGDLS and CDR2 is YYNGEE. CDR3 length: 17 amino acids.

The table lists this clonotype with a count of one. The V call is TRBV7-9, the J call TRBJ2-3; no firm D call. The ends were cut back, 1 base at V and 4 bases at J, with 9 bases in the middle. The CDR3 spans 14 residues. Germline values: CDR1 SEHNR, CDR2 FQNEAQ (reference sequence). In DNA, the CDR3 is TGTGCCAGCAGCTTAGACTCGTTTTCAGATACGCAGTATTTT. Translated, it gives CASSLDSFSDTQYF.

This clonotype has a count of ten or more. The gene calls are TRBV15 and TRBJ2-6; D is unclear. The CDR3 length is 11 residues. From germline, CDR1 is LNHNV and CDR2 YYDKDF (reference sequence). With 8 bases removed from V and 4 bases from J, the gap between germline ends came to 3 bases. The CDR3 loop is CATRGANVLTF. The CDR3 DNA reads TGTGCCACCCGGGGGGCCAACGTCCTGACTTTC.

This chain joins TRBV7-2 and TRBJ1-2; the D is unclear. V lost 2 bases and J lost 1, with 5 bases in between. The CDR3 contains 13 residues. CDR1 is SGHTA and CDR2 is FQGNSA in the germline V gene. The CDR3 DNA follows: TGTGCCAGCAGCTTATTGCGTAACTATGGCTACACCTTC. Protein sequence: CASSLLRNYGYTF.